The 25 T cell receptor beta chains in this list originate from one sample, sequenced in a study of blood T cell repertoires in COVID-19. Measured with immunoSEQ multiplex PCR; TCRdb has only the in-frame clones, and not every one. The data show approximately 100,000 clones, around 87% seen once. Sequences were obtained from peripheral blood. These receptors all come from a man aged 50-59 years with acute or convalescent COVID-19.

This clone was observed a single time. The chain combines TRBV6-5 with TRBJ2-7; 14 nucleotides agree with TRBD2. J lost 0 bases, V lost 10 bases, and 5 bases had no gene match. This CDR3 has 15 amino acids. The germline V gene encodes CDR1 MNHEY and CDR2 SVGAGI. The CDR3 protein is CATLGLAGVSYEQYF. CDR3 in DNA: TGTGCCACCCTGGGACTAGCGGGAGTCTCCTACGAGCAGTACTTC.

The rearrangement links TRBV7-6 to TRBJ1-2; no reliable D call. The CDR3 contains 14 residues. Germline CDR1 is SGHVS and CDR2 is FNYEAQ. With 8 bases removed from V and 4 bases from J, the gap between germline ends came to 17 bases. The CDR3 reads CASGPQRGFYGYTF. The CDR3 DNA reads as TGTGCCAGCGGCCCCCAACGCGGGTTCTATGGCTACACCTTC.

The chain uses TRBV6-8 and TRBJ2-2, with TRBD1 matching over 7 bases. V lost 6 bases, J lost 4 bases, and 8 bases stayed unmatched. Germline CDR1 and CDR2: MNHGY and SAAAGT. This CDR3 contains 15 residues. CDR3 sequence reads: CASSCRDRSTGELFF. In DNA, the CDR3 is TGTGCCAGCAGCTGCCGGGACAGATCCACCGGGGAGCTGTTTTTT.

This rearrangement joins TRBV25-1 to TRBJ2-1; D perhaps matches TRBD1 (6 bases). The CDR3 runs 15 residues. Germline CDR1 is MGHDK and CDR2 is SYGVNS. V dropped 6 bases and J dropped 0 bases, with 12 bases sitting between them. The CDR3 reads CASSSTGSSYNEQFF. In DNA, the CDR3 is TGTGCCAGCAGCTCTACAGGGAGCTCCTACAATGAGCAGTTCTTC.

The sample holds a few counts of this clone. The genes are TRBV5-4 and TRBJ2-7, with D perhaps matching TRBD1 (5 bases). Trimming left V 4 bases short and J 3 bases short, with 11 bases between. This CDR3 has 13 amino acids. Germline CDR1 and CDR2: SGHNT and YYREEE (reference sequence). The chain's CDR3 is CASSLMGHYEQYF. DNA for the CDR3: TGTGCCAGCAGCCTGATGGGGCACTACGAGCAGTACTTC.

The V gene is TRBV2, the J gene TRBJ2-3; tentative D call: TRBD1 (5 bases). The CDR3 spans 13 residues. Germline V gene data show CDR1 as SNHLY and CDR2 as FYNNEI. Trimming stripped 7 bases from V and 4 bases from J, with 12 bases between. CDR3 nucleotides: TGTGCCAGCACTTCCAGGGTTCCAGATACGCAGTATTTT. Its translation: CASTSRVPDTQYF.

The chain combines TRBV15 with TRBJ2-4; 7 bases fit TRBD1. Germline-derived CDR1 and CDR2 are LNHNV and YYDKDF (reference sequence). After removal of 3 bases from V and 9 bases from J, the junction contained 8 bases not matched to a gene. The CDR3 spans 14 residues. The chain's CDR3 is CATSSPTGYGIQYF. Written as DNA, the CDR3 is TGTGCCACCAGCAGTCCGACAGGGTATGGCATTCAGTACTTC. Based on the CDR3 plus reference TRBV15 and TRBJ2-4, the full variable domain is DAMVIQNPRYQVTQFGKPVTLSCSQTLNHNVMYWYQQKSSQAPKLLFHYYDKDFNNEADTPDNFQSRRPNTSFCFLDIRSPGLGDTAMYLCATSSPTGYGIQYFGAGTRLSVL.

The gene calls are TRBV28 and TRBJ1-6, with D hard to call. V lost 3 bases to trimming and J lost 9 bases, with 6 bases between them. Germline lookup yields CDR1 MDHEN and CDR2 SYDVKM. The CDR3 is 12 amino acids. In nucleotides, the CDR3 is TGTGCCAGCAGTTTCGCGGGTTCACCCCTCCACTTT. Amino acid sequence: CASSFAGSPLHF.

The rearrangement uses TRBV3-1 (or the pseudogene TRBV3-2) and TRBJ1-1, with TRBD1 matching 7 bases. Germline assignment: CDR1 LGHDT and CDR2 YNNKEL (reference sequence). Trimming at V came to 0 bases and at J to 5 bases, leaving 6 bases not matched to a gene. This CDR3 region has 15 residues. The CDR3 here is CASSQEDRRGTEAFF. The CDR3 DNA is TGTGCCAGCAGCCAAGAGGACAGGAGGGGGACTGAAGCTTTCTTT.

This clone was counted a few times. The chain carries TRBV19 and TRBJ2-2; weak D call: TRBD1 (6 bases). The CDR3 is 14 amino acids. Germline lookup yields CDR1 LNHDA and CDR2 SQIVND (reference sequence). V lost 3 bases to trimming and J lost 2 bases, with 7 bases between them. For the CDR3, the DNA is TGTGCCAGTAGTATGGGGGCCAACACCGGGGAGCTGTTTTTT. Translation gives CASSMGANTGELFF.

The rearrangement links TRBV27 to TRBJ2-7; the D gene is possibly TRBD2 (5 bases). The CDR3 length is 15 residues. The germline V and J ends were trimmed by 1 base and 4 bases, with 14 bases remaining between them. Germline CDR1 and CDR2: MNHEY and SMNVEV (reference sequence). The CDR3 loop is CASSLLEGSSYEQYF. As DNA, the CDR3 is TGTGCCAGCAGTTTATTAGAGGGTTCTTCTTACGAGCAGTACTTC.

The DNA of the CDR3 is TGTGCCAGTAGTATAGTGGGCAGACCCTACGAGCAGTACTTC. It translates to CASSIVGRPYEQYF. The chain couples TRBV19 to TRBJ2-7; D remains unclear. In germline, CDR1 is LNHDA, CDR2 SQIVND (reference sequence). Trimming removed 1 base from V and 2 bases from J, with 9 bases in between. The CDR3 is 14 amino acids.

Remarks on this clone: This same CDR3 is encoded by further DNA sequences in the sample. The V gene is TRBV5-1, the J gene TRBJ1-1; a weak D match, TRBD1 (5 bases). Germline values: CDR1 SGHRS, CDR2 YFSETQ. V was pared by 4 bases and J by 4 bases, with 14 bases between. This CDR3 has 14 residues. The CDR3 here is CASSPGTGGTEAFF. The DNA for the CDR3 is TGCGCCAGCAGCCCCGGGACGGGAGGCACTGAAGCTTTCTTT. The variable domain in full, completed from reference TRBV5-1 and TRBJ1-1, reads KAGVTQTPRYLIKTRGQQVTLSCSPISGHRSVSWYQQTPGQGLQFLFEYFSETQRNKGNFPGRFSGRQFSNSRSEMNVSTLELGDSALYLCASSPGTGGTEAFFGQGTRLTVV.

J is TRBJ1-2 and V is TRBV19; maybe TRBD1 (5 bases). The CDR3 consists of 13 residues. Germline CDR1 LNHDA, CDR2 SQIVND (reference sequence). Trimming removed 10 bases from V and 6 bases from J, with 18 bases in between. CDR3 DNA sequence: TGTGCCACCTTCGATGCCCGGGGGAATGGCTACACCTTC. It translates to CATFDARGNGYTF. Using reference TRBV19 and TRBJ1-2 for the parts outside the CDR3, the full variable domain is DGGITQSPKYLFRKEGQNVTLSCEQNLNHDAMYWYRQDPGQGLRLIYYSQIVNDFQKGDIAEGYSVSREKKESFPLTVTSAQKNPTAFYLCATFDARGNGYTFGSGTRLTVV.

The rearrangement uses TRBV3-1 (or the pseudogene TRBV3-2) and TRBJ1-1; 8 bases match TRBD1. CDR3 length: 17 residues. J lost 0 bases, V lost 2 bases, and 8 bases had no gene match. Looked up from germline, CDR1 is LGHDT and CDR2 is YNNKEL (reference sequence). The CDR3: CASSQRGDRSLNTEAFF. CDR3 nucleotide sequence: TGTGCCAGCAGCCAAAGAGGGGACAGGAGTTTGAACACTGAAGCTTTCTTT.

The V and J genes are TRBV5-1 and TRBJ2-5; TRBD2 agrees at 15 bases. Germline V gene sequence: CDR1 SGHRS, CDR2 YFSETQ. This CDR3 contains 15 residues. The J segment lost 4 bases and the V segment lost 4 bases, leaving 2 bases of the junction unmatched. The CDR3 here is CASSPGLAGGETQYF. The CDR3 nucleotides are TGCGCCAGCAGCCCGGGACTAGCGGGAGGAGAGACCCAGTACTTC.

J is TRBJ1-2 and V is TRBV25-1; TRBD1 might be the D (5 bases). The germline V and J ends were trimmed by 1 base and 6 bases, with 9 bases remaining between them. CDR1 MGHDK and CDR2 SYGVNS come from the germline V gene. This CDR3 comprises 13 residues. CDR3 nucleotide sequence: TGTGCCAGCAGTGAATCAGGGTTCAATGGCTACACCTTC. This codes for CASSESGFNGYTF.

The DNA of the CDR3 is TGTGCCAGCAGTGAATTAATAGGGGGAGGGCAGCCCCAGCATTTT. Translated: CASSELIGGGQPQHF. The chain recombines TRBV2 with TRBJ1-5, with D perhaps matching TRBD1 (6 bases). V gave up 2 bases and J gave up 7 bases, with 15 bases separating them. This CDR3 is 15 amino acids long. Germline CDR1 reads SNHLY; CDR2 reads FYNNEI.

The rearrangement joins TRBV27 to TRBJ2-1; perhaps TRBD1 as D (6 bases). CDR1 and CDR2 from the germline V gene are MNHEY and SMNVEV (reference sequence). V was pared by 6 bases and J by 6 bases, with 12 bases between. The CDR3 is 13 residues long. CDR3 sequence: CASRFRGSNEQFF. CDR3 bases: TGTGCCAGCAGGTTCAGGGGATCCAATGAGCAGTTCTTC.

The CDR3 DNA follows: TGTGCCAGCAGTGCGGTCATTAGGAGGGTGGGAGATACGCAGTATTTT. It translates to CASSAVIRRVGDTQYF. The chain links TRBV6-1 to TRBJ2-3, with a tentative D call TRBD2 (6 bases). CDR1 MNHNS and CDR2 SASEGT come from the germline V gene. This CDR3 is built from 16 residues. Trimming stripped 4 bases from V and 5 bases from J, with 19 bases between.

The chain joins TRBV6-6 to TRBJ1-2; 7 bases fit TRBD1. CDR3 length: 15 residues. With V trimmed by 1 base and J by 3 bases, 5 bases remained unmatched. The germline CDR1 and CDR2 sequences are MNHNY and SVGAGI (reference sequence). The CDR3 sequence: CASSYFGRGDYGYTF. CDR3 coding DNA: TGTGCCAGCAGTTACTTTGGCAGGGGGGACTATGGCTACACCTTC.

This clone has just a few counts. The CDR3 region has the DNA TGTGCCAGTACCTTACTAGCGGGAGGGCCGAATGAGCAGTTCTTC. This translates into CASTLLAGGPNEQFF. The chain couples TRBV19 to TRBJ2-1, with 13 positions matching TRBD2. Trimming took 7 bases from V and 7 from J; bases not matched to a gene: 7. The CDR3 runs to 15 residues. Germline CDR1 LNHDA, CDR2 SQIVND (reference sequence).

The CDR3 reads CASSERREATQYF. CDR3 DNA: TGTGCCAGCAGTGAGAGGCGAGAAGCGACCCAGTACTTC. The chain carries TRBV6-1 and TRBJ2-5; D not resolved. CDR1 MNHNS and CDR2 SASEGT come from the germline V gene. The ends were cut back, 3 bases at V and 7 bases at J, with 12 bases in the middle. The CDR3 is 13 amino acids.

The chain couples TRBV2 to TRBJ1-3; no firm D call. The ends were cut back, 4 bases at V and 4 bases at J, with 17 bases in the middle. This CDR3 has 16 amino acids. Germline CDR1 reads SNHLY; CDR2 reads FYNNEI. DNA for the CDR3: TGTGCCAGCAGTGGCGAGGCCACTCTGACGGGAAACACCATATATTTT. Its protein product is CASSGEATLTGNTIYF.

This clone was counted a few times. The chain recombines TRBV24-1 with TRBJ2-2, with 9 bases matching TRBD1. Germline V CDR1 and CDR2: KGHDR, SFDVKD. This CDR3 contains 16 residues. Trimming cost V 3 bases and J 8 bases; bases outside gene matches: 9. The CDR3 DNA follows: TGTGCCACCAGTGATCCCGGACAGGGGCAATGGGGGGAGCTGTTTTTT. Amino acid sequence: CATSDPGQGQWGELFF.